The 30 T cell receptor beta chains reported below all come from one sample, sequenced in a study of T-cell reconstitution after alpha-beta-depleted transplantation in children. Unique molecular identifiers were used to barcode this TCRbeta library. TCRdb reprocessed the PCR reads via MiXCR and lists one record per CDR3 protein. Counted here are about 300,000 distinct CDR3 sequences, about a tenth occurring once; the ten biggest clones make up approximately 7%. The sequencing here drew on PBMCs, taken before TCRalphabeta/CD19-depleted stem cell transplant. The receptors derive from a boy under three years old with acute myeloid leukemia, due to receive a stem cell transplant.

This clonotype was found many times. The chain employs TRBV28 and TRBJ1-2; D perhaps matches TRBD1 (5 bases). V was shortened by 6 bases and J by 5 bases, with 19 bases between the two germline ends. This CDR3 is built from 15 residues. Germline V gives CDR1 MDHEN, CDR2 SYDVKM. The CDR3 DNA sequence: TGTGCCAGCAGGAACCAAGGGGAGGGGAGGTATGGCTACACCTTC. It encodes CASRNQGEGRYGYTF.

In its sample, this clonotype was seen many times. This chain uses TRBV13 with TRBJ2-2; D unclear. The CDR3 has 14 residues. The ends were cut back, 2 bases at V and 5 bases at J, with 9 bases in the middle. Germline-derived CDR1 and CDR2 are PRHDT and FYEKMQ (reference sequence). The DNA for the CDR3 is TGTGCCAGCAGCTTAAAGGGTTGGACCGGGGAGCTGTTTTTT. The encoded protein is CASSLKGWTGELFF.

In its sample, this clonotype was seen many times. The rearrangement links TRBV4-2 to TRBJ2-5; 10 positions match TRBD2. Germline values: CDR1 LGHNA, CDR2 YNFKEQ. V was pared by 4 bases and J by 3 bases, with 11 bases of the junction left unmatched. This CDR3 has 17 amino acids. CDR3 nucleotide sequence: TGTGCCAGCAGCCTACGAAGGGCTCTAGCGGGAGAAGAGACCCAGTACTTC. It is translated as CASSLRRALAGEETQYF.

The chain is built from TRBV4-2 and TRBJ2-1; TRBD2 agrees at 9 bases. The length of the CDR3 is 17 residues. J lost 2 bases, V lost 1 base, and 6 bases had no gene match. The V gene's germline CDR1 is LGHNA and CDR2 YNFKEQ. CDR3 protein: CASSQVWAGGPYNEQFF. CDR3 bases: TGTGCCAGCAGCCAAGTCTGGGCGGGGGGGCCCTACAATGAGCAGTTCTTC.

This clonotype was observed many times. The chain uses TRBV28 and TRBJ1-1; D uncertain. Germline CDR1 is MDHEN and CDR2 is SYDVKM. The CDR3 extends over 13 amino acids. V was shortened by 7 bases and J by 3 bases, with 12 bases between the two germline ends. The DNA for the CDR3 is TGTGCCAGCACCCTAGCGGGGTACACTGAAGCTTTCTTT. It codes for CASTLAGYTEAFF.

The chain has TRBV27 and TRBJ2-3, with 14 bases lining up with TRBD2. Looked up from germline, CDR1 is MNHEY and CDR2 is SMNVEV (reference sequence). The CDR3 is made up of 17 amino acids. After removal of 5 bases from V and 4 bases from J, the junction contained 8 bases not matched to a gene. CDR3 sequence reads: CASSKTSGGAWADTQYF. In nucleotides, the CDR3 is TGTGCCAGCAGTAAGACTAGCGGGGGGGCCTGGGCAGATACGCAGTATTTT.

The V gene is TRBV3-1, the J gene TRBJ2-5; TRBD1 might be the D (5 bases). Germline V gene sequence: CDR1 LGHDT, CDR2 YNNKEL (reference sequence). Trimming took 1 base from V and 2 from J, leaving 8 bases between them. CDR3 length: 14 residues. The CDR3 DNA reads TGTGCCAGCAGCCAAGGTCCAGGGCAAGAGACCCAGTACTTC. Translation gives CASSQGPGQETQYF.

The V and J genes are TRBV27 and TRBJ2-1, with 11 bases aligning to TRBD2. The CDR3 is 15 residues long. Germline V gene sequence: CDR1 MNHEY, CDR2 SMNVEV (reference sequence). V dropped 3 bases and J dropped 8; count of bases not matched to a gene: 6. For the CDR3, the DNA is TGTGCCAGCAGTTTTCTAGCGGGGGGTAAAGATGAGCAGTTCTTC. Protein product: CASSFLAGGKDEQFF.

This clonotype was detected many times. This chain joins TRBV5-1 and TRBJ1-2, with a weak D call TRBD1 (6 bases). V lost 0 bases, J lost 10 bases, and 16 bases lay in between. Germline V lookup: CDR1 SGHRS, CDR2 YFSETQ. The length of the CDR3 is 14 residues. The CDR3 DNA reads TGCGCCAGCAGCTTGGCCTACGGACAGACCCACTACACCTTC. This translates into CASSLAYGQTHYTF. Full variable domain (outside the CDR3, taken from reference TRBV5-1 and TRBJ1-2): KAGVTQTPRYLIKTRGQQVTLSCSPISGHRSVSWYQQTPGQGLQFLFEYFSETQRNKGNFPGRFSGRQFSNSRSEMNVSTLELGDSALYLCASSLAYGQTHYTFGSGTRLTVV.

This chain uses TRBV24-1 with TRBJ2-4, with TRBD2 matching 7 bases. Germline assignment: CDR1 KGHDR and CDR2 SFDVKD. With 3 bases clipped from V and 2 bases from J, the junction kept 6 bases outside the gene matches. The CDR3 spans 16 residues. Here the CDR3 reads CATSDGGRGTKNIQYF. The CDR3 nucleotides are TGTGCCACCAGTGATGGCGGGAGAGGAACCAAAAACATTCAGTACTTC.

Ten or more counts support this clonotype. This sequence joins TRBV6-5 and TRBJ2-5; D call uncertain. CDR1 is MNHEY, CDR2 SVGAGI, per germline. Between the trimmed V and J ends, which lost 0 bases and 6 bases, there was a span of 14 bases. This CDR3 is 15 amino acids long. In nucleotides, the CDR3 is TGTGCCAGCAGTTACTCGCCCGGACGAGAACAGACCCAGTACTTC. Encoded protein: CASSYSPGREQTQYF.

In its sample, this clonotype was seen once. V is TRBV11-2 and J is TRBJ2-2, with 12 bases identical to TRBD2. This CDR3 is built from 18 residues. Germline V gene lookup returns CDR1 SGHAT and CDR2 FQNNGV. After removal of 4 bases from V and 1 base from J, the junction contained 7 bases not matched to a gene. The CDR3 DNA reads as TGTGCCAGCAGCTGGACTAGCGGGAAGATGGTGAACACCGGGGAGCTGTTTTTT. It yields the protein CASSWTSGKMVNTGELFF.

The table lists this clonotype with many counts. V is TRBV4-3 and J is TRBJ2-7, with D possibly TRBD1 on 5 matching bases. CDR3 size: 15 residues. The ends were cut back, 0 bases at V and 1 base at J, with 10 bases in the middle. Germline CDR1 reads LGHNA; CDR2 reads YSLEER. The CDR3 nucleotides are TGCGCCAGCAGCCAAGACGAGACAGCTTCCTACGAGCAGTACTTC. It translates to CASSQDETASYEQYF.

The J gene is TRBJ2-2, the V gene TRBV19, with D possibly matching TRBD2 (6 bases). The CDR3 runs 14 residues. The V gene lost 2 bases and the J gene lost 5 bases, with 9 bases spanning the gap. The V gene's germline CDR1 is LNHDA and CDR2 SQIVND (reference sequence). CDR3 bases: TGTGCCAGTAGTATAAGGGAGGCTACCGGGGAGCTGTTTTTT. This codes for CASSIREATGELFF. The entire variable domain, with the rest obtained from reference TRBV19 and TRBJ2-2, is as follows: DGGITQSPKYLFRKEGQNVTLSCEQNLNHDAMYWYRQDPGQGLRLIYYSQIVNDFQKGDIAEGYSVSREKKESFPLTVTSAQKNPTAFYLCASSIREATGELFFGEGSRLTVL.

This clonotype was counted many times. The CDR3: CASLTDRGRDGELFF. The DNA for the CDR3 is TGCGCCAGCCTTACCGACAGGGGGCGCGACGGGGAGCTGTTTTTT. The chain joins TRBV23-1 to TRBJ2-2; TRBD1 matches at 10 bases. TRBV23-1 is marked as an open reading frame, function uncertain. V lost 8 bases and J lost 7; bases outside the gene matches: 10. The length of the CDR3 is 15 residues.

This clonotype occurred many times. J is TRBJ2-2 and V is TRBV28; 7 nucleotides match TRBD2. Germline CDR1 reads MDHEN; CDR2 reads SYDVKM. The CDR3 contains 14 residues. V was clipped by 3 bases and J by 6 bases; unmatched bases: 4. The CDR3 reads CASSFRGEAGELFF. The DNA for the CDR3 is TGTGCCAGCAGTTTCCGGGGGGAGGCCGGGGAGCTGTTTTTT.

In this sample, this clonotype turned up many times. V usage is TRBV27 and J usage is TRBJ2-3; 10 nucleotides agree with TRBD1. CDR1 MNHEY and CDR2 SMNVEV come from the germline V gene (reference sequence). Unmatched junction bases numbered 13, after V lost 5 bases and J lost 5 bases. The CDR3 has 17 residues. The DNA of the CDR3 is TGTGCCAGCAGTAGGCTCCGGGACAGGGGATTCTTAGATACGCAGTATTTT. Translating it yields CASSRLRDRGFLDTQYF.

This clonotype was picked up many times. The chain recombines TRBV15 with TRBJ1-2; D perhaps matches TRBD1 (5 bases). Trimming removed 3 bases from V and 4 bases from J, with 9 bases in between. The germline CDR1 and CDR2 sequences are LNHNV and YYDKDF (reference sequence). CDR3 length equals 13 residues. The CDR3 DNA follows: TGTGCCACCAGCAGTACAGGCACCTATGGCTACACCTTC. Its protein is CATSSTGTYGYTF.

This clonotype was recorded at least ten times. V usage is TRBV7-2 and J usage is TRBJ2-7; D unclear. CDR1 is SGHTA and CDR2 is FQGNSA in the germline V gene. Trimming stripped 4 bases from V and 2 bases from J, with 9 bases between. The CDR3 totals 13 residues. This CDR3 is CASSSELAYEQYF. In DNA form, the CDR3 reads TGTGCCAGCAGCTCGGAACTCGCCTACGAGCAGTACTTC.

This clonotype was counted ten times or more. One end of the junction does not line up with germline, which may come from a read error. The chain uses TRBV5-4 and TRBJ2-3; 7 positions match TRBD2. The CDR3 length is 15 residues. CDR1 SGHNT and CDR2 YYREEE come from the germline V gene (reference sequence). In DNA form, the CDR3 reads TGTGTCAGCAGCTTGCCCGGGACTAACACAGATACGCAGTATTTT. Its translation: CVSSLPGTNTDTQYF. The whole variable domain, filled in from reference TRBV5-4 and TRBJ2-3, reads ETGVTQSPTHLIKTRGQQVTLRCSSQSGHNTVSWYQQALGQGPQFIFQYYREEENGRGNFPPRFSGLQFPNYSSELNVNALELDDSALYLCVSSLPGTNTDTQYFGPGTRLTVL.

This clonotype was counted ten times or more. This chain links TRBV29-1 with TRBJ1-2; D unclear. The CDR3 extends over 13 amino acids. Between the trimmed V and J ends, which lost 5 bases and 4 bases, there was a span of 14 bases. Germline lookup yields CDR1 SQVTM and CDR2 ANQGSEA. The DNA of the CDR3 is TGCAGCGTTAAGATAGGGCAGTTCTATGGCTACACCTTC. Translating gives CSVKIGQFYGYTF.

This clonotype was counted at least ten times. The chain carries TRBV6-5 and TRBJ2-7; 8 nucleotides agree with TRBD2. The length of the CDR3 is 15 residues. V dropped 7 bases and J dropped 3; count of bases not matched to a gene: 11. From germline, CDR1 is MNHEY and CDR2 SVGAGI. The CDR3 DNA sequence: TGTGCCAGCACCAAGATGGCGGGAGGAAGCTACGAGCAGTACTTC. It encodes CASTKMAGGSYEQYF.

This clonotype was observed many times. The V and J genes are TRBV7-2 and TRBJ2-2; TRBD2 might be the D (6 bases). CDR1 SGHTA and CDR2 FQGNSA come from the germline V gene. The CDR3 runs 16 residues. Trimming cost V 3 bases and J 5 bases, with 16 bases left between them. The chain's CDR3 is CASSFLAEAGTGELFF. The CDR3 region has the DNA TGTGCCAGCAGCTTCTTAGCGGAGGCTGGTACCGGGGAGCTGTTTTTT.

This clonotype was seen only a few times. DNA for the CDR3: TGTGCCAGCAGTTTTATTAGGGCAACAGGGAACATGAACACTGAAGCTTTCTTT. It encodes CASSFIRATGNMNTEAFF. This rearrangement joins TRBV27 to TRBJ1-1, with D possibly being TRBD1 (6 bases). V lost 3 bases to trimming and J lost 0 bases, with 20 bases between them. This CDR3 region has 18 residues. Germline lookup yields CDR1 MNHEY and CDR2 SMNVEV (reference sequence).

This clonotype was detected ten times or more. The DNA for the CDR3 is TGCGCCAGCAGCTGGAAGCTAGCGGGAGGTCTCAATGAGCAGTTCTTC. Translated: CASSWKLAGGLNEQFF. V and J are TRBV5-1 and TRBJ2-1; 11 bases map to TRBD2. This CDR3 is built from 16 residues. Looked up from germline, CDR1 is SGHRS and CDR2 is YFSETQ. The V and J ends lost 3 bases and 6 bases, in that order; junction bases with no gene match: 8.

This clonotype was recorded at least ten times. The J gene is TRBJ2-7, the V gene TRBV27, with a tentative D call TRBD2 (5 bases). The V end was cut by 4 bases, the J end by 2 bases, with 21 bases between. The CDR3 has 17 amino acids. CDR1 is MNHEY and CDR2 is SMNVEV in the germline V gene (reference sequence). This chain's CDR3 is CASSSALRRRGPYEQYF. DNA for the CDR3: TGTGCCAGCAGTTCAGCCCTCAGACGTAGAGGGCCCTACGAGCAGTACTTC.

A note on this clonotype: A read error is possible here, since a much larger clone lies one base away. This rearrangement joins TRBV4-1 to TRBJ1-1; unclear D gene. CDR3 length: 17 residues. Trimming pared 0 bases from V and 1 base from J, leaving 15 bases between. Germline assignment: CDR1 MGHRA and CDR2 YSYEKL. CDR3 nucleotides: TGCGCCAGCAGCCAAGACTATTCCGGGAGGCAGAACACTGAAGCTTTCTTT. Translation gives CASSQDYSGRQNTEAFF.

As for this clonotype: A clone one base away is much larger, so this may be a read error. The gene calls are TRBV9 and TRBJ2-3, with 7 positions matching TRBD1. The CDR3 length is 13 residues. The germline V gene has CDR1 SGDLS and CDR2 YYNGEE. J gave up 6 bases and V 4 bases, and 5 bases lay outside the gene matches. The CDR3 region is CASSHKGADTQYF. DNA for the CDR3: TGTGCCAGCAGCCACAAGGGGGCGGATACGCAGTATTTT.

This clonotype was counted ten times or more. V is TRBV29-1 and J is TRBJ2-5; D unclear. The CDR3 length is 15 residues. Trimming left V 4 bases short and J 2 bases short, with 17 bases between. CDR1 SQVTM and CDR2 ANQGSEA come from the germline V gene. The CDR3 sequence: CSVVPNRAGQETQYF. The CDR3 DNA follows: TGCAGCGTTGTCCCCAATAGAGCAGGACAAGAGACCCAGTACTTC. Combining the CDR3 with reference TRBV29-1 and TRBJ2-5 gives the whole variable domain SAVISQKPSRDICQRGTSLTIQCQVDSQVTMMFWYRQQPGQSLTLIATANQGSEATYESGFVIDKFPISRPNLTFSTLTVSNMSPEDSSIYLCSVVPNRAGQETQYFGPGTRLLVL.

This clonotype has a count of ten or more. The V call is TRBV5-1, the J call TRBJ2-1; no reliable D call. Germline V gene data show CDR1 as SGHRS and CDR2 as YFSETQ. The V gene lost 0 bases and the J gene lost 2 bases, with 9 bases spanning the gap. CDR3 size: 15 residues. CDR3 loop: CASSLGQRAYNEQFF. The CDR3 bases are TGCGCCAGCAGCTTGGGACAAAGGGCCTACAATGAGCAGTTCTTC.